This T cell receptor (beta chain) was found in a study of human CD8 memory T cell subsets. CDR1 is LGHNA, CDR2 YSLEER, per germline. The CDR3 is 16 amino acids. A remark on this clonotype: What it binds is not known.

Isolation of the PBMC, which involved density gradient separation, used buffy coats from healthy donors. Negative magnetic separation enriched total CD8+ T cells. A UMI-labeled 5' RACE approach was the method that produced the TCR beta libraries. TCRdb re-called the 5' RACE reads and catalogs CDR3 proteins one per entry, DNA excluded. This specimen shows about 5,500 distinct CDR3 sequences; the ten leading clones hold 18%. Study-level findings and limits: Stem-like memory T cell repertoires seemed more diverse than precursor exhausted ones by Chao1 estimates.

The origin of this receptor is a human donor in good health. The V call is TRBV4-3, the J call TRBJ1-2; TCRdb lists TRBD1, though no DNA is available to test this call. The sample was CD8+ T cells from PBMCs. The CDR3: CASSLDEGGASYGYTF.